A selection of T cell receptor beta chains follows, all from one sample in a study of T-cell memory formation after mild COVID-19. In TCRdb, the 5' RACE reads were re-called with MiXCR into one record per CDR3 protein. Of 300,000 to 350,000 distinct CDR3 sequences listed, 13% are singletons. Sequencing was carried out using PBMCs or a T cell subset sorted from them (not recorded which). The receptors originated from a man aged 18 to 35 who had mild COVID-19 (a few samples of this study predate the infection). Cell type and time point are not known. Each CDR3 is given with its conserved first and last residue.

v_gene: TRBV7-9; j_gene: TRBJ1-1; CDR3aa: CASSLIEDLTEAFF
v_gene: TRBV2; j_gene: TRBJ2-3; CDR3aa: CASSERSLASSTQYF
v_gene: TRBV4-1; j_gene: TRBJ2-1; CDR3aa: CASSLYTSGGAGSYNEQFF
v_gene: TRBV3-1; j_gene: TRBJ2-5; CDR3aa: CASSRTLETQYF
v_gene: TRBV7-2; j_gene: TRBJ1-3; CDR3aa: CASSFSPGGNTIYF
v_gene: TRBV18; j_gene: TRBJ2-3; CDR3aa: CASSPGATDTQYF
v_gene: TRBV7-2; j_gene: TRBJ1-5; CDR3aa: CASSSGSQPQHF
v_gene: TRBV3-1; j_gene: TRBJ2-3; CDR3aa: CASSQQGPDTQYF
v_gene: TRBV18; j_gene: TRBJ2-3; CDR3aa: CASSPSGAKTDTQYF
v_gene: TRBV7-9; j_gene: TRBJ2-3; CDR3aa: CASSSAASGLLDTQYF
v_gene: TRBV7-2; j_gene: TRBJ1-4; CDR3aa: CASSFGQGGGEKLFF
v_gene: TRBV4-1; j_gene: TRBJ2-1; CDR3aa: CASIGSTSSYNEQFF
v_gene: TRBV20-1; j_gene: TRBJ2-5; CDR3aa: CSAVLAGGSQETQYF
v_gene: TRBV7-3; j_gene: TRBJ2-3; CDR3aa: CASMVAGALTDTQYF
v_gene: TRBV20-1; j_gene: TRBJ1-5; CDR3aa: CSARGPLDNQPQHF
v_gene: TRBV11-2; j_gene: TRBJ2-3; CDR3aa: CASSFPRGAPADTQYF
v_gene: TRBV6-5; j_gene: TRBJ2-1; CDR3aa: CASSSRGGASSYNEQFF
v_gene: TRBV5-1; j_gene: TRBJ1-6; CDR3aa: CASSLEDGSYNSPLHF
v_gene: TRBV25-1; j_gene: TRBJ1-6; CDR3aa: CASSGDRVSSPLHF
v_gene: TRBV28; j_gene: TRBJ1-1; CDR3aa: CASSPQYKTTVGAFF
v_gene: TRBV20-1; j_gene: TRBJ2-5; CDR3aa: CSATPSGGSETQYF
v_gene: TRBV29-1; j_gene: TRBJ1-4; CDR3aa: CSARHSTNEKLFF
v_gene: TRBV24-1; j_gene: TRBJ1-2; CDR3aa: CATGSVEGGYTF
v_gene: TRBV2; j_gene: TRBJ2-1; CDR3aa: CASERDRGVNEQFF
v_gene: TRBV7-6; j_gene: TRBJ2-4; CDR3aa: CASSSRGGQNIQYF
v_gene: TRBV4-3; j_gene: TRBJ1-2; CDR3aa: CASSQEHGNYGYTF
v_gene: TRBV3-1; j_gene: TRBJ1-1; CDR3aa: CASSQGRNTEAFF
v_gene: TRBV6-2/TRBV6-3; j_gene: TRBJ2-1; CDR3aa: CASRAGVEQFF
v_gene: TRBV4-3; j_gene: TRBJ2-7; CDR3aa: CASSQYRGYEQYF
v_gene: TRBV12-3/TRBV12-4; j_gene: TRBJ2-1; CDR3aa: CASSRPEYEQFF
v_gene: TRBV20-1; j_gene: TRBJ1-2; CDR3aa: CSARVGWYGYTF
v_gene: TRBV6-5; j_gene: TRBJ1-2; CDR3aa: CASSYSEGRGYGYTF
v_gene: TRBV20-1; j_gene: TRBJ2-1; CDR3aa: CSAFSGALTNEQFF
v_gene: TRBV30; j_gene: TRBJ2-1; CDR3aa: CAWSSLEQGDNEQFF
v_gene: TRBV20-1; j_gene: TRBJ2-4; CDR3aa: CSALAGTKNIQYF
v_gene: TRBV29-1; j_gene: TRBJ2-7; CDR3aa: CSVYFRDYEQYF
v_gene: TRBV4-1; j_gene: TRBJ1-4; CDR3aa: CASSQWGEGGKLFF
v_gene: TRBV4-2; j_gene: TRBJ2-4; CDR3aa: CASSQEGRASLAKNIQYF
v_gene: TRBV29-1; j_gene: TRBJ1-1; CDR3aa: CSVEGLFNAEAFF
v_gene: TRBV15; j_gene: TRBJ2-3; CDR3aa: CATSRDAGAPVRDTQYF
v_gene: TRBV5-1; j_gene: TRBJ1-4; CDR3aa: CASSLGIGDIPTNEKLFF
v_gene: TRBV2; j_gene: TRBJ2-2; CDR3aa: CASSVLGQDAPGELFF
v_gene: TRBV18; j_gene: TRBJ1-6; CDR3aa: CASSPMDRSSSPLHF
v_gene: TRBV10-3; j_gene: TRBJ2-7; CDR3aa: CAMGPRGQDGEQYF
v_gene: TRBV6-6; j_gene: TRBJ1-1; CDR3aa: CASSWGGSENTEAFF
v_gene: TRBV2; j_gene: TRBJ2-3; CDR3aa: CASSEARDTQPGDTQYF
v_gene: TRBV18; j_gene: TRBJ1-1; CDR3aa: CASSPPASSRGTEAFF
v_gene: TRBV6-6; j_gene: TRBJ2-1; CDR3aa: CASPTRGLNEQFF
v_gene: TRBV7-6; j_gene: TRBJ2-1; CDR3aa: CASGTSPWDEQFF
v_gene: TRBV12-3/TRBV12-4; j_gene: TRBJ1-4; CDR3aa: CASSFAGEKLFF
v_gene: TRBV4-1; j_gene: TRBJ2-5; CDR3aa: CASSQWWTSGETQYF
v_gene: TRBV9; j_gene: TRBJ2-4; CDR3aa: CASSAQTLDIQYF
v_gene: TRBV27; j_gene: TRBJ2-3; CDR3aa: CASSLWLGFSDTQYF